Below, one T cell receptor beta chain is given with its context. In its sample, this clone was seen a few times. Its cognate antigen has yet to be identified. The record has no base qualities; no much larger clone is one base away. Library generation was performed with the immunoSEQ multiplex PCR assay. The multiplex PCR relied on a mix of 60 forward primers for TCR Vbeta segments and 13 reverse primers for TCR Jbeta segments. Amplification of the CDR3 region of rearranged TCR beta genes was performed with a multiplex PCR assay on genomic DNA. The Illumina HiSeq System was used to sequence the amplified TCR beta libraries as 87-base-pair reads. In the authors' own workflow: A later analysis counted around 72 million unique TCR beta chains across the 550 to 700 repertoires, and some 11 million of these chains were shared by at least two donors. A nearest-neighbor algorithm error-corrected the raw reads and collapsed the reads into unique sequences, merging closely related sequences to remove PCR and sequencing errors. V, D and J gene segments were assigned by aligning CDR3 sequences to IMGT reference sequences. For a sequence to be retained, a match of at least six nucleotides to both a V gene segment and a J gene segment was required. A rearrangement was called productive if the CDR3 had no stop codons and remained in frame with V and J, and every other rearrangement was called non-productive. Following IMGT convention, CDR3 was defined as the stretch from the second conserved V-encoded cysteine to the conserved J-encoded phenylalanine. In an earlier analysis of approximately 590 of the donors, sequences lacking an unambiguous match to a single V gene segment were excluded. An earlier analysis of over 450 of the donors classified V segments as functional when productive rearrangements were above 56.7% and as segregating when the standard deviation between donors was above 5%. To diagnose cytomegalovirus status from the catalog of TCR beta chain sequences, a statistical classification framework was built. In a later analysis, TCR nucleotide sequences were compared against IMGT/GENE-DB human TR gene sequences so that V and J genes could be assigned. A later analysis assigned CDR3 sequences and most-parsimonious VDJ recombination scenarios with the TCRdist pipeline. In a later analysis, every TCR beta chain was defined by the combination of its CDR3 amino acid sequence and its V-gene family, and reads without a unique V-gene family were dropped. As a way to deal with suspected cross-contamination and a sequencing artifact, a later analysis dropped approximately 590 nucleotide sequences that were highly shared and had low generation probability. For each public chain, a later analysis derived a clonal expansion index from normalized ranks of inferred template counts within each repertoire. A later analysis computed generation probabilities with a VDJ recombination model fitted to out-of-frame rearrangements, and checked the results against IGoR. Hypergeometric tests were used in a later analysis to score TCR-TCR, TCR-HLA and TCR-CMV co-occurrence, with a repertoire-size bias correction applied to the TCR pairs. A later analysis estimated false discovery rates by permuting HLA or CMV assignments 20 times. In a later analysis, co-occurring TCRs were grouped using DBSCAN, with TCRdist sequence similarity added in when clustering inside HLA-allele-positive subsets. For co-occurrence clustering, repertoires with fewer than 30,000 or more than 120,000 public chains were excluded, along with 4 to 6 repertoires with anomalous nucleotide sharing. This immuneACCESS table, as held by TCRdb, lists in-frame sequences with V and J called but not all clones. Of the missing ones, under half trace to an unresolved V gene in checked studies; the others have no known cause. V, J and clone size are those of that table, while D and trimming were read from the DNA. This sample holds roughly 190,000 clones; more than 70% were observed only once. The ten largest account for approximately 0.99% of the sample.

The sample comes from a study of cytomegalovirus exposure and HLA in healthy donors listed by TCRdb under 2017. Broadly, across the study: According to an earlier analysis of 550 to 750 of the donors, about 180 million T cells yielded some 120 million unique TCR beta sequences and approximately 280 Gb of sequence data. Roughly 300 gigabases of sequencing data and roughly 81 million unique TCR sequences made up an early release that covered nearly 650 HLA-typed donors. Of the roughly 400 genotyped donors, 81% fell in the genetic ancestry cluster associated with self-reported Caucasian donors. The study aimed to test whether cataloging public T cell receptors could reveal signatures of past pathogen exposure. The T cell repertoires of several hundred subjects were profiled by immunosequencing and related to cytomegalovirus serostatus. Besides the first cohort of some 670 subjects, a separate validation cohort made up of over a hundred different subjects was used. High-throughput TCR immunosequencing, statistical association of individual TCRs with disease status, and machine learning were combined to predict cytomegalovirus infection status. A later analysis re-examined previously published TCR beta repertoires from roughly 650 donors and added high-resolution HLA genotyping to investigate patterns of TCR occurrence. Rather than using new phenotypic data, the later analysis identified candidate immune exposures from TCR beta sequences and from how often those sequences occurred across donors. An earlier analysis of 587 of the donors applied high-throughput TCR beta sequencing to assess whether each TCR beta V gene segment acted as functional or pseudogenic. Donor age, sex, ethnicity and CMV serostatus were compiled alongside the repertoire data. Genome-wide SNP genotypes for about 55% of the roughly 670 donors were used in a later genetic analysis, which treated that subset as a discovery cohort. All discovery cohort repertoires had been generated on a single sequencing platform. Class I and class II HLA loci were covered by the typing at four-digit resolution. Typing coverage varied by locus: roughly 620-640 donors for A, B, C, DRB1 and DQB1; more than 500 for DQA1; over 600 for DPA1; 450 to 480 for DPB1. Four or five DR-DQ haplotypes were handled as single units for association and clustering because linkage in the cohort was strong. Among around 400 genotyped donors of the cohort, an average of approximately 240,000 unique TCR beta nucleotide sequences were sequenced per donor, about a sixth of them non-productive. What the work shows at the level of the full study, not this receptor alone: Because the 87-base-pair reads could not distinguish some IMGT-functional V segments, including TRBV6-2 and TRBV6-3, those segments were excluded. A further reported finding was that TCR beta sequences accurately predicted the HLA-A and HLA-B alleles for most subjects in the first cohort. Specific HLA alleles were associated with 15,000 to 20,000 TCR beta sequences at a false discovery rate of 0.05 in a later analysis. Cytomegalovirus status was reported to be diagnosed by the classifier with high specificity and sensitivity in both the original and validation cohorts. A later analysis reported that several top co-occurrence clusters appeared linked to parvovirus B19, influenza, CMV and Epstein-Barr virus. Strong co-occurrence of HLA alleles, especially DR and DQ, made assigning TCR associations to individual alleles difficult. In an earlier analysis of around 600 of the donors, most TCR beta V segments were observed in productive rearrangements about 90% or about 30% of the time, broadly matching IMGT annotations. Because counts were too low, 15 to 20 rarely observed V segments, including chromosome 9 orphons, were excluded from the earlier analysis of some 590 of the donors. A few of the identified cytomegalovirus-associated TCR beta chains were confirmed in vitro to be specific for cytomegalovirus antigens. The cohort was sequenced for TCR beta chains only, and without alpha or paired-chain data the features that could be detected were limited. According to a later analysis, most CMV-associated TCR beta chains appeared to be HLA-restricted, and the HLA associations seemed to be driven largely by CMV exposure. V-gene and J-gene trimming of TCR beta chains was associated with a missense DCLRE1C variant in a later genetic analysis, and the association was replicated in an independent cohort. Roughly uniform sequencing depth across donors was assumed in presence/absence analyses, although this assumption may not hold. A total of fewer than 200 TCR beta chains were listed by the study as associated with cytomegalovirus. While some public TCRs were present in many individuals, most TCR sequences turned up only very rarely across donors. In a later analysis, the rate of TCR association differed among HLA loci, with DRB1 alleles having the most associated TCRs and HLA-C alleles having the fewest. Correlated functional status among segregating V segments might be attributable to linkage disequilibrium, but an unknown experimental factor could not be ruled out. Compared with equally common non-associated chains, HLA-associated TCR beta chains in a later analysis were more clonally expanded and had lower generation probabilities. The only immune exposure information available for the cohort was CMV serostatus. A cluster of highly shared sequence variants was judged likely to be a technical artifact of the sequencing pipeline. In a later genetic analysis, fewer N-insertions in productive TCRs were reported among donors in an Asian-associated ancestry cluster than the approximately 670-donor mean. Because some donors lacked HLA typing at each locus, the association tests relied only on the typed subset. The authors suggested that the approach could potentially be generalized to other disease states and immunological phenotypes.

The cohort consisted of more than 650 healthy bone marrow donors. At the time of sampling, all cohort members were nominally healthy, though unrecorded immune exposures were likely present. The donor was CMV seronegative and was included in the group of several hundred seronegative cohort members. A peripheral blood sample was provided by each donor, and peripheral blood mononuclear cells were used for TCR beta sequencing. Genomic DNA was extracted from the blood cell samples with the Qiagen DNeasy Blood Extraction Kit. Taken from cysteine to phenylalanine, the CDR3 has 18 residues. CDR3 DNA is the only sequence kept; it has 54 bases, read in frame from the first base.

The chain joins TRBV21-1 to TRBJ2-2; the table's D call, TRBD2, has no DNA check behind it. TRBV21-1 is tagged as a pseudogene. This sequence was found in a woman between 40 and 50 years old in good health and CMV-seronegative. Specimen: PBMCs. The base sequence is TGTGCCAGCACCGCAGGGACTAGCGGGATTCAGCCTAACGGGGAGCTGTTTTTT. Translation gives CASTAGTSGIQPNGELFF.